This T cell receptor (beta chain) stems from a study of beta chain features in type 1 diabetes. This clone has more than one count but fewer than ten. Its antigen is still unknown. Other DNA sequences in this specimen translate into the identical CDR3. Averaging approximately 0.11 L, one heparinised blood draw was given by each donor. Study-wide results and limits: Sampled from patients, naive, central memory and Treg TCRB repertoires appeared more similar than those sampled from healthy donors. All four CD4+ subsets of Type 1 diabetes patients contained TCRB CDR3s that were moderately but significantly shorter.

Reverse transcribing all isolated RNA meant expressed TCRB transcripts were sequenced. TCRdb's table, derived via immunoSEQ multiplex PCR, lists solely in-frame clones and lacks some. The sample gives about 640,000 clones, under 15% of which show up once; more than 0.1% is in the top ten. Per the germline V gene, CDR1 is SGHRS and CDR2 is YFSETQ. CDR3 length equals 12 residues. V lost 0 bases to trimming and J lost 4 bases, with 5 bases between them. This rearrangement joins TRBV5-1 to TRBJ2-7; no clear D. This TCR came from a man aged 25 to 45 with type 1 diabetes. Sample: naive CD4+ T cells from blood. CDR3 amino acids: CASSLGGYEQYF. CDR3 DNA sequence: TGCGCCAGCAGCTTGGGCGGATACGAGCAGTACTTC.